Below are 23 T cell receptor beta chains sequenced from a single sample in a study of cytomegalovirus exposure and HLA in healthy donors. PCR primers comprised 60 Vbeta and 13 Jbeta primers. The protocol was immunoSEQ multiplex PCR, while the TCRdb copy is restricted to in-frame clones and leaves out a portion. This repertoire shows about 65,000 clones, about four fifths found once; its top ten account for about 4.5%. Sequencing was done on a sample of PBMCs. These TCRs come from a woman younger than 45 in good health and CMV-seronegative.

V gene TRBV4-1 combines with J gene TRBJ2-5, with 7 bases aligning to TRBD2. Germline values: CDR1 MGHRA, CDR2 YSYEKL. V shed 0 bases, J shed 4 bases, and the junction held 2 bases outside the gene matches. This CDR3 has 14 residues. The DNA for the CDR3 is TGCGCCAGCAGCCAAGACCCGGGGGGAGAGACCCAGTACTTC. Translation: CASSQDPGGETQYF.

This clone appeared a few times. The chain recombines TRBV19 with TRBJ1-2; no clear D gene. Germline V gene data show CDR1 as LNHDA and CDR2 as SQIVND (reference sequence). The CDR3 is made up of 12 amino acids. Trimming took 7 bases from V and 2 from J, leaving 8 bases between them. CDR3 in DNA: TGTGCCAGTAATCGCGGAAACTATGGCTACACCTTC. Protein: CASNRGNYGYTF.

The J gene is TRBJ1-2, the V gene TRBV6-1, with D tentatively TRBD1 (5 bases). Trimming removed 4 bases from V and 3 bases from J, with 15 bases in between. The CDR3 has 15 amino acids. In germline, CDR1 is MNHNS, CDR2 SASEGT. The CDR3 here is CASSGRTPLDYGYTF. As DNA, the CDR3 is TGTGCCAGCAGTGGAAGGACACCCTTGGACTATGGCTACACCTTC.

The rearrangement joins TRBV2 to TRBJ2-5; the match to TRBD1 covers 7 bases. CDR3 length: 15 amino acids. The V and J ends lost 3 bases and 2 bases, in that order; junction bases with no gene match: 6. CDR1 SNHLY and CDR2 FYNNEI come from the germline V gene. CDR3 coding DNA: TGTGCCAGCAGTGACCAGACAGGGTTGCAAGAGACCCAGTACTTC. This sequence encodes CASSDQTGLQETQYF.

The V call is TRBV6-5, the J call TRBJ1-2; D ambiguous. The CDR3 is 13 amino acids. V was pared by 7 bases and J by 3 bases, with 12 bases between. The germline V gene encodes CDR1 MNHEY and CDR2 SVGAGI. For the CDR3, the DNA is TGTGCCAGCACCTCAGGTTCTCACTATGGCTACACCTTC. This encodes CASTSGSHYGYTF.

This clone was counted once. The CDR3 loop reads CASKDRHPIYGYTF. Written as DNA, the CDR3 is TGTGCCAGCAAGGACAGGCACCCTATCTATGGCTACACCTTC. This rearrangement joins TRBV6-5 to TRBJ1-2, with 7 nucleotides matching TRBD1. This CDR3 comprises 14 residues. J gave up 4 bases and V 7 bases, and 9 bases lay outside the gene matches. CDR1 is MNHEY, CDR2 SVGAGI, per germline.

Only a few counts were recorded for this clone. The V and J genes are TRBV15 and TRBJ1-2; the D gene is possibly TRBD1 (5 bases). Germline V gene lookup returns CDR1 LNHNV and CDR2 YYDKDF (reference sequence). The CDR3 has 14 residues. V was shortened by 5 bases and J by 2 bases, with 12 bases between the two germline ends. Here the CDR3 reads CATSRPDTNYGYTF. The CDR3 DNA reads as TGTGCCACCAGCCGGCCGGACACCAACTATGGCTACACCTTC.

This chain uses TRBV7-9 with TRBJ2-1; 11 nucleotides agree with TRBD2. Germline V gives CDR1 SEHNR, CDR2 FQNEAQ (reference sequence). The CDR3 is 15 amino acids. Trimming removed 5 bases from V and 9 bases from J; junction bases left unmatched: 9. The CDR3 sequence is CASSGSGGVRVEQFF. CDR3 coding DNA: TGTGCCAGCAGCGGTAGCGGGGGGGTTCGGGTTGAGCAGTTCTTC.

This sequence joins TRBV6-5 and TRBJ2-7; TRBD1 agrees at 8 bases. CDR1 is MNHEY, CDR2 SVGAGI, per germline. V lost 0 bases, J lost 4 bases, and 5 bases stayed unmatched. The CDR3 has 15 amino acids. The CDR3 bases are TGTGCCAGCAGTTACTCGGCAGGGGGCGGGTACGAGCAGTACTTC. This gives the protein CASSYSAGGGYEQYF.

The gene calls are TRBV6-1 and TRBJ1-5; no clear D. From germline, CDR1 is MNHNS and CDR2 SASEGT. The CDR3 runs 15 residues. The ends were cut back, 2 bases at V and 0 bases at J, with 8 bases in the middle. CDR3 sequence: CASSETFYSNQPQHF. The CDR3 nucleotides read TGTGCCAGCAGTGAAACATTTTATAGCAATCAGCCCCAGCATTTT.

This clone is a singleton in its sample. The chain links TRBV5-6 to TRBJ2-7; 7 nucleotides align to TRBD2. V was clipped by 4 bases and J by 5 bases; unmatched bases: 15. The CDR3 runs 16 residues. Germline V gene lookup returns CDR1 SGHDT and CDR2 YYEEEE. The DNA of the CDR3 is TGTGCCAGCAGCCCACGCTGGGACTACCCGTTGGACGAGCAGTACTTC. Translated: CASSPRWDYPLDEQYF.

The chain employs TRBV30 and TRBJ2-2; D is perhaps TRBD2 (6 bases). Trimming took 7 bases from V and 6 from J, leaving 15 bases between them. The CDR3 covers 13 residues. CDR1 and CDR2 from the germline V gene are GTSNPN and SVGIG (reference sequence). CDR3 coding DNA: TGTGCCTCGACCATACCGGGGGCCGGGGAGCTGTTTTTT. Amino acid sequence: CASTIPGAGELFF.

The rearrangement uses TRBV28 and TRBJ1-2; 8 bases are shared with TRBD1. CDR3 length: 13 residues. V shed 5 bases, J shed 7 bases, and the junction held 6 bases outside the gene matches. Germline V lookup: CDR1 MDHEN, CDR2 SYDVKM. Here the CDR3 reads CASSTTGQGGYTF. The CDR3, as DNA: TGTGCCAGCAGTACGACAGGACAGGGTGGCTACACCTTC.

The chain has TRBV14 and TRBJ2-3, with D possibly being TRBD2 (5 bases). CDR1 is SGHDN and CDR2 is FVKESK in the germline V gene. This CDR3 has 14 amino acids. With 6 bases removed from V and 5 bases from J, the gap between germline ends came to 15 bases. CDR3 DNA: TGTGCCAGCAGTCCCAAGGGAGCGAAAGATACGCAGTATTTT. Residues: CASSPKGAKDTQYF.

The chain uses TRBV9 and TRBJ2-7, with 7 nucleotides matching TRBD1. This CDR3 comprises 14 residues. V lost 0 bases and J lost 2; bases outside the gene matches: 2. Germline loops: CDR1 SGDLS, CDR2 YYNGEE. The CDR3 protein is CASSVAGTAYEQYF. The DNA for the CDR3 is TGTGCCAGCAGCGTAGCTGGGACAGCCTACGAGCAGTACTTC. The full variable domain, rest sourced from reference TRBV9 and TRBJ2-7, is DSGVTQTPKHLITATGQRVTLRCSPRSGDLSVYWYQQSLDQGLQFLIQYYNGEERAKGNILERFSAQQFPDLHSELNLSSLELGDSALYFCASSVAGTAYEQYFGPGTRLTVT.

This clone was detected only a few times. The chain couples TRBV6-1 to TRBJ1-4, with unresolved D. V lost 0 bases and J lost 6, with 2 bases in between. CDR3 length: 12 residues. The germline V gene has CDR1 MNHNS and CDR2 SASEGT. DNA of the CDR3: TGTGCCAGCAGTGAAGCCTATGAAAAACTGTTTTTT. Residues: CASSEAYEKLFF.

The chain joins TRBV6-5 to TRBJ2-7; a weak D match, TRBD1 (5 bases). CDR3 length: 16 amino acids. V was pared by 0 bases and J by 5 bases, with 17 bases between. Germline loops: CDR1 MNHEY, CDR2 SVGAGI. The chain's CDR3 is CASSYSTAGQGNEQYF. The CDR3 DNA reads TGTGCCAGCAGTTACTCGACAGCAGGGCAAGGCAACGAGCAGTACTTC.

This chain connects TRBV18 to TRBJ2-5; D not certain. V dropped 2 bases and J dropped 2 bases, with 6 bases sitting between them. CDR1 and CDR2 from the germline V gene are KGHSH and LQKENI. The length of the CDR3 is 13 residues. CDR3 protein: CASSPVRQETQYF. The DNA for the CDR3 is TGTGCCAGCTCACCAGTCAGGCAAGAGACCCAGTACTTC.

The chain joins TRBV4-1 to TRBJ2-7; the match to TRBD2 covers 11 bases. The CDR3 extends over 15 amino acids. Germline lookup yields CDR1 MGHRA and CDR2 YSYEKL. V dropped 2 bases and J dropped 4; count of bases not matched to a gene: 4. CDR3 coding DNA: TGCGCCAGCAGCCAAACTAGCGGGGGATTATACGAGCAGTACTTC. It encodes CASSQTSGGLYEQYF.

This clone has just one count. The rearrangement joins TRBV6-1 to TRBJ1-5, with D tentatively TRBD1 (6 bases). The CDR3 covers 15 residues. Trimming cost V 7 bases and J 5 bases, with 18 bases left between them. CDR1 and CDR2 from the germline V gene are MNHNS and SASEGT. CDR3 sequence: CASTQGGGNYQPQHF. For the CDR3, the DNA is TGTGCCAGCACCCAAGGGGGAGGGAACTATCAGCCCCAGCATTTT.

V and J are TRBV28 and TRBJ2-5; 9 nucleotides agree with TRBD1. Germline trimming cut 6 bases from V and 6 bases from J; bases unmatched to any gene: 11. The germline V gene encodes CDR1 MDHEN and CDR2 SYDVKM. The length of the CDR3 is 15 residues. In nucleotides, the CDR3 is TGTGCCAGCAGCAACCGGGACAGGGAGTCAAAGACCCAGTACTTC. Protein product: CASSNRDRESKTQYF.

V gene TRBV4-3 combines with J gene TRBJ1-2; D possibly corresponds to TRBD1 (6 bases). V was pared by 1 base and J by 4 bases, with 16 bases between. Germline assignment: CDR1 LGHNA and CDR2 YSLEER. This CDR3 contains 16 residues. CDR3 protein: CASSQAWGQGSYGYTF. For the CDR3, the DNA is TGCGCCAGCAGCCAAGCTTGGGGCCAGGGGAGCTATGGCTACACCTTC.

This clone has only a few counts. Sequence at one end of the junction differs from germline and may be a read error. The chain combines TRBV4-2 with TRBJ1-2, with no clear D. The germline CDR1 and CDR2 sequences are LGHNA and YNFKEQ. This CDR3 has 12 amino acids. This CDR3 reads CASSQEAGETFF. In nucleotides, the CDR3 is TGTGCCAGCAGCCAAGAGGCTGGGGAGACGTTCTTC.